One sample yielded the 24 T cell receptor beta chains listed below, sequenced in a study of cytomegalovirus exposure and HLA in healthy donors. PCR involved 60 Vbeta and 13 Jbeta primers. The method was immunoSEQ multiplex PCR; TCRdb's version includes in-frame clones alone and lacks a portion of them. The sample consists of over 100,000 clones, roughly 70% of them appearing once. Sequenced sample: PBMCs. These receptors were taken from a man in his forties or fifties in good health and CMV-seropositive.

The chain is built from TRBV6-5 and TRBJ1-2, with 8 positions matching TRBD1. The ends lost 6 bases at V and 4 bases at J; junction bases unmatched: 7. The CDR3 sequence is 14 residues long. CDR1 is MNHEY and CDR2 is SVGAGI in the germline V gene. The CDR3 nucleotides are TGTGCCAGCAGCCTTGGACAGGGAGGCTATGGCTACACCTTC. It translates to CASSLGQGGYGYTF.

This chain connects TRBV10-3 to TRBJ2-3; 12 bases align to TRBD1. V shed 11 bases, J shed 5 bases, and the junction held 14 bases outside the gene matches. This CDR3 has 16 residues. Germline loops: CDR1 ENHRY, CDR2 SYGVKD. The CDR3 loop reads CAAGSEGTGGEDTQYF. Here the CDR3 DNA reads TGTGCCGCCGGTTCGGAGGGGACAGGGGGCGAAGATACGCAGTATTTT.

The chain joins TRBV7-9 to TRBJ2-5; TRBD1 is a possible D gene (6 bases). The CDR3 runs 16 residues. Germline V CDR1 and CDR2: SEHNR, FQNEAQ (reference sequence). Trimming shortened V by 5 bases and J by 0 bases, and 16 bases separated the two germline ends. The CDR3 region is CASSPGDTTYQETQYF. DNA for the CDR3: TGTGCCAGCAGCCCCGGGGACACCACGTACCAAGAGACCCAGTACTTC.

The chain combines TRBV6-4 with TRBJ2-2; no firm D call. The germline gives CDR1 MRHNA, CDR2 SNTAGT. V lost 4 bases and J 7 bases, leaving 10 bases between the germline ends. The CDR3 totals 13 residues. DNA for the CDR3: TGTGCCAGCAGTGCTACTTTCGGCGGGGAGCTGTTTTTT. Its protein product is CASSATFGGELFF.

This chain connects TRBV28 to TRBJ1-5; possibly TRBD1 for D (5 bases). The CDR3 loop spans 15 amino acids. Germline loops: CDR1 MDHEN, CDR2 SYDVKM. Trimming left V 6 bases short and J 0 bases short, with 12 bases between. The CDR3 bases are TGTGCCAGCAGCCGAATGACAGTTAGCAATCAGCCCCAGCATTTT. This gives the protein CASSRMTVSNQPQHF.

The CDR3 is CASRPSRDFGEQYF. The CDR3 bases are TGTGCCAGCCGGCCATCCAGGGACTTCGGCGAGCAGTACTTC. The chain combines TRBV7-9 with TRBJ2-7; tentatively, D is TRBD2 (6 bases). Trimming removed 8 bases at V and 6 bases at J, with 20 bases between. Germline CDR1 SEHNR, CDR2 FQNEAQ (reference sequence). The CDR3 covers 14 residues.

V is TRBV18 and J is TRBJ1-4; D perhaps matches TRBD1 (6 bases). Between the trimmed V and J ends, which lost 4 bases and 4 bases, there was a span of 13 bases. The germline CDR1 and CDR2 sequences are KGHSH and LQKENI. CDR3 length: 15 residues. CDR3 in amino acids: CASSLDRIDNEKLFF. CDR3 nucleotides: TGTGCCAGCTCACTCGACAGGATTGATAATGAAAAACTGTTTTTT. The entire variable domain, with the rest obtained from reference TRBV18 and TRBJ1-4, is as follows: NAGVMQNPRHLVRRRGQEARLRCSPMKGHSHVYWYRQLPEEGLKFMVYLQKENIIDESGMPKERFSAEFPKEGPSILRIQQVVRGDSAAYFCASSLDRIDNEKLFFGSGTQLSVL.

The V gene is TRBV11-3, the J gene TRBJ2-2, with D possibly TRBD2 on 6 matching bases. Germline CDR1 is SGHNT and CDR2 is YENEEA. There are 15 residues in the CDR3. V was pared by 5 bases and J by 1 base, with 11 bases between. DNA of the CDR3: TGTGCCAGCAGCCACTCGGGGGTGAACACCGGGGAGCTGTTTTTT. Translating it yields CASSHSGVNTGELFF.

In DNA, the CDR3 is TGTGCCAGCAGTGGGACAGTCCTTAATTCACCCCTCCACTTT. It encodes CASSGTVLNSPLHF. The J gene is TRBJ1-6, the V gene TRBV2; perhaps TRBD1 as D (6 bases). Between the trimmed V and J ends, which lost 4 bases and 6 bases, there was a span of 10 bases. The CDR3 is 14 residues long. CDR1 is SNHLY and CDR2 is FYNNEI in the germline V gene.

The V and J genes are TRBV5-4 and TRBJ1-4; 12 bases match TRBD1. In germline, CDR1 is SGHNT, CDR2 YYREEE (reference sequence). The CDR3 consists of 17 residues. V shed 3 bases and J 0 bases; nucleotides not matched to a gene: 3. The CDR3 nucleotides read TGTGCCAGCAGCTCGGGACAGGGGGCCACAACTAATGAAAAACTGTTTTTT. It specifies CASSSGQGATTNEKLFF.

The gene calls are TRBV7-2 and TRBJ1-2; 8 bases map to TRBD1. The germline V gene has CDR1 SGHTA and CDR2 FQGNSA. Unmatched junction bases numbered 7, after V lost 0 bases and J lost 4 bases. This CDR3 has 16 amino acids. The CDR3 sequence is CASSLAPGQGAYGYTF. In DNA form, the CDR3 reads TGTGCCAGCAGCTTAGCCCCCGGACAGGGAGCCTATGGCTACACCTTC.

About this clone: Its ends do not fully match the called genes, so a read error is possible. The V call is TRBV27, the J call TRBJ1-1, with a tentative D call TRBD1 (5 bases). The CDR3 runs to 14 residues. Germline V gene data show CDR1 as MNHEY and CDR2 as SMNVEV (reference sequence). CDR3: CASGFVRDFTEAFF. CDR3 sequence (DNA): TGTGCCAGCGGTTTCGTACGGGACTTTACTGAAGCTTTCTTT.

This clone was counted only a few times. This rearrangement joins TRBV30 to TRBJ2-1, with D perhaps TRBD1 (5 bases). The CDR3 is made up of 16 amino acids. The V gene's germline CDR1 is GTSNPN and CDR2 SVGIG (reference sequence). V was pared by 3 bases and J by 4 bases, with 19 bases between. CDR3 loop: CAWRALGQGLYNEQFF. The CDR3 bases are TGTGCCTGGAGGGCCTTGGGGCAGGGATTGTACAATGAGCAGTTCTTC.

The J gene is TRBJ2-1, the V gene TRBV5-1; D call uncertain. The CDR3 loop spans 15 amino acids. The germline V and J ends were trimmed by 1 base and 8 bases, with 16 bases remaining between them. CDR1 is SGHRS and CDR2 is YFSETQ in the germline V gene. CDR3 amino acids: CASSLLVLGVDEQFF. CDR3 nucleotide sequence: TGCGCCAGCAGCTTGTTAGTCCTGGGCGTCGATGAGCAGTTCTTC.

The genes are TRBV19 and TRBJ1-1, with 8 bases matching TRBD1. The CDR3 spans 12 residues. CDR1 and CDR2 from the germline V gene are LNHDA and SQIVND (reference sequence). V was clipped by 8 bases and J by 3 bases; unmatched bases: 2. The chain's CDR3 is CASGQGYTEAFF. CDR3 in DNA: TGTGCCAGTGGACAGGGATACACTGAAGCTTTCTTT.

The V call is TRBV7-9, the J call TRBJ2-3; D is unresolved. The V gene lost 4 bases and the J gene lost 3 bases, with 2 bases spanning the gap. The CDR3 is made up of 11 amino acids. Germline CDR1 and CDR2: SEHNR and FQNEAQ (reference sequence). DNA for the CDR3: TGTGCCAGCAGCTCGACAGATACGCAGTATTTT. This codes for CASSSTDTQYF.

The J gene is TRBJ2-7, the V gene TRBV19; TRBD1 agrees at 9 bases. Per the germline V gene, CDR1 is LNHDA and CDR2 is SQIVND (reference sequence). The CDR3 length is 14 residues. Trimming cost V 1 base and J 5 bases; bases outside gene matches: 3. The chain's CDR3 is CASSIGQGDNEQYF. The CDR3, as DNA: TGTGCCAGTAGTATAGGACAGGGGGACAACGAGCAGTACTTC.

The V and J genes are TRBV7-6 and TRBJ2-1; 10 positions agree with TRBD2. The CDR3 contains 15 residues. Germline V gene sequence: CDR1 SGHVS, CDR2 FNYEAQ. The V and J ends lost 5 bases and 5 bases, in that order; junction bases with no gene match: 6. CDR3 in amino acids: CASSRSGRIDNEQFF. CDR3 nucleotide sequence: TGTGCCAGCAGCCGTAGCGGGAGGATTGACAATGAGCAGTTCTTC.

Only a few counts were recorded for this clone. The rearrangement uses TRBV28 and TRBJ2-1; 14 positions agree with TRBD2. CDR1 MDHEN and CDR2 SYDVKM come from the germline V gene. Unmatched junction bases numbered 6, after V lost 4 bases and J lost 7 bases. The CDR3 is 16 amino acids. The CDR3 sequence is CASSYYRTSGGNEQFF. The CDR3 nucleotides read TGTGCCAGCAGTTACTACCGGACTAGCGGGGGGAATGAGCAGTTCTTC.

The CDR3 nucleotides are TGTGCCAGCAGTTACACGGGCAGGGTCCCAGTCAATGAGCAGTTCTTC. Its protein is CASSYTGRVPVNEQFF. This chain joins TRBV6-5 and TRBJ2-1, with D possibly being TRBD1 (5 bases). Germline lookup yields CDR1 MNHEY and CDR2 SVGAGI. V shed 2 bases and J shed 6 bases, with 17 bases lying between them. This CDR3 contains 16 residues.

The table lists this clone with a count of one. No conserved phenylalanine or tryptophan ends this CDR3, so it is likely a read error. It is unclear where the CDR3 begins or ends on the DNA, so no DNA is shown, and the CDR3 is as TCRdb lists it. CDR3 residues: CASSFPEVQAL. The genes are TRBV5-1 and TRBJ1-1. The CDR3 is 11 amino acids long, termini counted. Germline values: CDR1 SGHRS, CDR2 YFSETQ.

The chain joins TRBV7-8 to TRBJ1-4; 8 bases are shared with TRBD1. V shed 5 bases and J 5 bases; nucleotides not matched to a gene: 10. The CDR3 is made up of 16 amino acids. CDR1 and CDR2 (germline): SGHVS, FQNEAQ. CDR3 amino acids: CASSAGPGGYNEKLFF. CDR3 in DNA: TGTGCCAGCAGCGCCGGCCCAGGGGGCTACAATGAAAAACTGTTTTTT.

This clone was seen only once. V gene TRBV2 combines with J gene TRBJ2-7, with 7 positions matching TRBD1. This CDR3 comprises 13 residues. The V gene's germline CDR1 is SNHLY and CDR2 FYNNEI. V was pared by 4 bases and J by 3 bases, with 3 bases of the junction left unmatched. DNA for the CDR3: TGTGCCAGCAGTGGGACAGGAAACTACGAGCAGTACTTC. As protein: CASSGTGNYEQYF.

The V call is TRBV5-6, the J call TRBJ2-3; maybe TRBD2 (5 bases). The length of the CDR3 is 14 residues. Trimming left V 5 bases short and J 4 bases short, with 14 bases between. Per germline, CDR1 SGHDT and CDR2 YYEEEE. The CDR3 region is CASSWGGGSDTQYF. As DNA, the CDR3 is TGTGCCAGCAGTTGGGGTGGAGGCTCAGATACGCAGTATTTT.